A few counts support the clone carrying this T cell receptor beta chain. The antigen remains unidentified. This sample stems from a study of identical twins. TCRdb reprocessed the 5' RACE reads via MiXCR and lists one record per CDR3 protein. The sample holds under 1 million distinct CDR3 sequences; 9% to 15% are singletons and the top ten take under 2%. Study-wide points: Models predicted less out-of-frame TCR alpha sharing in monozygotic twins than was found. In zero-insertion analyses, partial confounding could arise from invariant MAIT and iNKT cells.

The same data also went into a second study, on yellow fever vaccine responses in identical twins.

The sequence was obtained from a woman aged 18-30 years in good health. The sample comprised PBMCs.

The CDR3 nucleotides read TGCGCCAGCAGCTCAACGACGGCGGCCTCTGGAAACACCATATATTTT. This codes for CASSSTTAASGNTIYF. V gene TRBV5-1 combines with J gene TRBJ1-3; no reliable D call. V was trimmed by 3 bases and J by 0 bases, leaving 13 bases between them. The CDR3 extends over 16 amino acids. Germline V gene sequence: CDR1 SGHRS, CDR2 YFSETQ.